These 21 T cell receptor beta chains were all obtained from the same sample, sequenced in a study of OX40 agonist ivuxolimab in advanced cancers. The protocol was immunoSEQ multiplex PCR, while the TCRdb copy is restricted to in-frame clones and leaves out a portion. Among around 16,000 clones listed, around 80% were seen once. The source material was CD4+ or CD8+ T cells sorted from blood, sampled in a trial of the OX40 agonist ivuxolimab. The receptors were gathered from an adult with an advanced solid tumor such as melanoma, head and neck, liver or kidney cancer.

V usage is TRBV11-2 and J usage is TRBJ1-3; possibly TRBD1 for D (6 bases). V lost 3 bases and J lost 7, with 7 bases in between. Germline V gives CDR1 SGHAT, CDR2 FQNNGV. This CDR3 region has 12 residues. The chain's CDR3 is CASSLGGNTIYF. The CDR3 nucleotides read TGTGCCAGCAGCTTGGGGGGCAACACCATATATTTT.

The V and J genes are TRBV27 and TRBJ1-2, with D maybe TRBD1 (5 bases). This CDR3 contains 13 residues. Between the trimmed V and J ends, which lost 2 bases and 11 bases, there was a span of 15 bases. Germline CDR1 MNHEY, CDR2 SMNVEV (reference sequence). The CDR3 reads CASSLTRRDGYTF. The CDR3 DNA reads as TGTGCCAGCAGTTTAACCCGCCGGGACGGATACACCTTC.

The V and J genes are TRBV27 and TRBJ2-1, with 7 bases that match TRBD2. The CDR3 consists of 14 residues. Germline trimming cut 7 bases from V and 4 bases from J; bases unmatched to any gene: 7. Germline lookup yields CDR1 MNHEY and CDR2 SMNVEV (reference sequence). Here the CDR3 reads CASTSGGAYNEQFF. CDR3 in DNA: TGTGCCAGCACCTCGGGAGGAGCATACAATGAGCAGTTCTTC.

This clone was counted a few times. DNA of the CDR3: TGTGCCAGCAGCGGGAGGGGAGGGACTAGCACAGATACGCAGTATTTT. Protein product: CASSGRGGTSTDTQYF. The chain combines TRBV7-3 with TRBJ2-3; 7 nucleotides align to TRBD2. The trim removed 5 bases at V and 0 bases at J, leaving 8 bases unmatched. This CDR3 spans 16 amino acids. The germline CDR1 and CDR2 sequences are SGHTA and FQGTGA.

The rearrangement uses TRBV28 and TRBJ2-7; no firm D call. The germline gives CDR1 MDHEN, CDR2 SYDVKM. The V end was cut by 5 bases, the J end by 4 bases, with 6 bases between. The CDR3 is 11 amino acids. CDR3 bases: TGTGCCAGCAGTATTTATTACGAGCAGTACTTC. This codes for CASSIYYEQYF. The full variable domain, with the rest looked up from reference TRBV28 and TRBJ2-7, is DVKVTQSSRYLVKRTGEKVFLECVQDMDHENMFWYRQDPGLGLRLIYFSYDVKMKEKGDIPEGYSVSREKKERFSLILESASTNQTSMYLCASSIYYEQYFGPGTRLTVT.

CDR3 loop: CASSEIDSYEQYF. The CDR3 DNA reads TGCGCCAGCAGTGAGATTGACTCCTACGAGCAGTACTTC. V and J are TRBV10-1 and TRBJ2-7; D ambiguous. The CDR3 runs to 13 residues. Germline-derived CDR1 and CDR2 are WNHNN and SYGVQD (reference sequence). With 2 bases removed from V and 0 bases from J, the gap between germline ends came to 5 bases.

The CDR3, as DNA: TGTGCCATCAGCGATATTACGGGACGGGCCTACGAGCAGTACTTC. Translation gives CAISDITGRAYEQYF. The chain recombines TRBV10-3 with TRBJ2-5; D is tentatively TRBD1 or TRBD2 (5 bases each). The tail of the sequence fits TRBJ2-7 better, so the J call may be wrong. Germline values: CDR1 ENHRY, CDR2 SYGVKD. This CDR3 comprises 15 residues.

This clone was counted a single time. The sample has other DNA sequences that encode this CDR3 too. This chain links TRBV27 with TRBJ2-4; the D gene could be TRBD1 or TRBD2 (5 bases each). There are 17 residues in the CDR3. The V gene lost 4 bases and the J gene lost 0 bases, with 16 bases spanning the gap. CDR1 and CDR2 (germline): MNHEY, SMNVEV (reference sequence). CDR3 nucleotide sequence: TGTGCCAGCAGTTCCGGGACGAGTCGCTTAGCCAAAAACATTCAGTACTTC. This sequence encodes CASSSGTSRLAKNIQYF.

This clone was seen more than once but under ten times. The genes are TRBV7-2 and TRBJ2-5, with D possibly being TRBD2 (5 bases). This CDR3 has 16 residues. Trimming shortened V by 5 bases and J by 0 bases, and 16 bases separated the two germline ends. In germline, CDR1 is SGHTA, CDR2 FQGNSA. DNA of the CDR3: TGTGCCAGCAGCCGGTTTCAGGCGGGCCACCAAGAGACCCAGTACTTC. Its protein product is CASSRFQAGHQETQYF.

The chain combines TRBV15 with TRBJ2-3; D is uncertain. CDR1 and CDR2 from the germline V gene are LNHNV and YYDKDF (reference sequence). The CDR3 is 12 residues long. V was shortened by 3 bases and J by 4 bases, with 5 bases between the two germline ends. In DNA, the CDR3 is TGTGCCACCAGCAGTTACTCAGATACGCAGTATTTT. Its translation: CATSSYSDTQYF.

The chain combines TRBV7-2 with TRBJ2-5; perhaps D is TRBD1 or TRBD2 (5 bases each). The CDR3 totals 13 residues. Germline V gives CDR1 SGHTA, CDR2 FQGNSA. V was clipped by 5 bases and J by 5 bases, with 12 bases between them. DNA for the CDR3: TGTGCCAGCAGCACCGGGACGGCGGAGACCCAGTACTTC. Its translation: CASSTGTAETQYF.

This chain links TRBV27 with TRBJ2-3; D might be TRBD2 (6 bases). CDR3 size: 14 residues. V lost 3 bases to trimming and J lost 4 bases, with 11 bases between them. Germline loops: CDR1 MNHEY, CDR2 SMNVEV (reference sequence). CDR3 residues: CASSFTGLSDTQYF. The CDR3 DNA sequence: TGTGCCAGCAGTTTCACGGGACTTTCAGATACGCAGTATTTT.

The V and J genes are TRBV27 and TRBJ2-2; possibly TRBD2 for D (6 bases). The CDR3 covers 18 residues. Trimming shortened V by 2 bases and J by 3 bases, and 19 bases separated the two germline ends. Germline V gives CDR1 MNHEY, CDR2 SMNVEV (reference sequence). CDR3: CASSLVSGEVSDTGELFF. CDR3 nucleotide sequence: TGTGCCAGCAGTTTAGTTTCCGGGGAGGTATCTGACACCGGGGAGCTGTTTTTT.

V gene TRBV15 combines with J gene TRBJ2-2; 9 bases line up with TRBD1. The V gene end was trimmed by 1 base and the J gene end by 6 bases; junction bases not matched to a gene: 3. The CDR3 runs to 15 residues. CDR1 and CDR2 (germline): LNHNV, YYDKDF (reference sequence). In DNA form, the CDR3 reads TGTGCCACCAGCAGAGTGGGGACAGGGCCCGGGGAGCTGTTTTTT. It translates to CATSRVGTGPGELFF. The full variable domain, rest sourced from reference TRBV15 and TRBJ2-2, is DAMVIQNPRYQVTQFGKPVTLSCSQTLNHNVMYWYQQKSSQAPKLLFHYYDKDFNNEADTPDNFQSRRPNTSFCFLDIRSPGLGDTAMYLCATSRVGTGPGELFFGEGSRLTVL.

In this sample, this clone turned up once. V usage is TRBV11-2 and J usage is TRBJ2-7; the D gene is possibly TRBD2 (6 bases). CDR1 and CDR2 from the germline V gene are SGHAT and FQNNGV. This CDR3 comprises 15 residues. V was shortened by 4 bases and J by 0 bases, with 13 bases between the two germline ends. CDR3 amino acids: CASSSSPSVSYEQYF. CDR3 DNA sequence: TGTGCCAGCAGCTCTAGCCCTAGCGTCTCCTACGAGCAGTACTTC.

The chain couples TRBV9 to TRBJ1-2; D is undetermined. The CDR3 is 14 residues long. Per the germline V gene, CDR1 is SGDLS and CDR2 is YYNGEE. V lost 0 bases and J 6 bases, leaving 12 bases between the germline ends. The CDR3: CASSVGRDWHGYTF. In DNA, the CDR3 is TGTGCCAGCAGCGTAGGAAGGGATTGGCATGGCTACACCTTC.

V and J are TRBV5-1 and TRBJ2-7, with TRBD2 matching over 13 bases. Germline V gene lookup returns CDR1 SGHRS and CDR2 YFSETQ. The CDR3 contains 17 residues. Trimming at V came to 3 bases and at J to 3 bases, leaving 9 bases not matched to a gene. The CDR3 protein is CASSSEGGLAGVYEQYF. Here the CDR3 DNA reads TGCGCCAGCAGCTCGGAAGGCGGACTAGCGGGAGTCTACGAGCAGTACTTC.

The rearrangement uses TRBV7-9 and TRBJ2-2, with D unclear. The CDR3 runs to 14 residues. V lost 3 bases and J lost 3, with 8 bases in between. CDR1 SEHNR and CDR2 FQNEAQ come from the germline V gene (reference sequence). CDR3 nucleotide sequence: TGTGCCAGCAGCTTTCGCCCCGACACCGGGGAGCTGTTTTTT. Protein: CASSFRPDTGELFF.

The CDR3 nucleotides read TGTGCCAGCAGCGTAGAAGGGGGCGGAAATCAGCCCCAGCATTTT. The encoded protein is CASSVEGGGNQPQHF. The chain is built from TRBV9 and TRBJ1-5, with 7 nucleotides matching TRBD1. CDR1 and CDR2 (germline): SGDLS, YYNGEE. The V segment lost 0 bases and the J segment 4 bases; nucleotides outside the gene matches: 4. The CDR3 contains 15 residues.

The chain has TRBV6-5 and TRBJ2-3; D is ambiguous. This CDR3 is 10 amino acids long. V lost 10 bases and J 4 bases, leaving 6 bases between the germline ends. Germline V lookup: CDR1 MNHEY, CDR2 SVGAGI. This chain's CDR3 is CATSADTQYF. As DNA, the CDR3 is TGTGCCACATCTGCAGATACGCAGTATTTT.

CDR3 in amino acids: CASTMAAPYFGYTF. The CDR3 DNA sequence: TGTGCCAGCACAATGGCCGCGCCGTATTTTGGCTACACCTTC. The chain combines TRBV6-1 with TRBJ1-2; D remains unclear. Germline V gives CDR1 MNHNS, CDR2 SASEGT. The CDR3 extends over 14 amino acids. The V end lost 7 bases, the J end lost 7 bases, and 19 bases lay between the germline ends.